This T cell receptor beta chain was captured in a study of OX40 agonist ivuxolimab in advanced cancers. Study-wide points: More expanded clones were found, on average, in CD8+ than in CD4+ T cells. Clonal expansion among partial responders at 0.1-3.0 mg/kg ranked near the lowest.

Points on this clone: No antigen is known for it.

Method: immunoSEQ multiplex PCR; TCRdb's copy keeps in-frame clones and lacks some. The sample lists around 70,000 clones, 65% to 90% occurring once. J gave up 5 bases and V 2 bases, and 6 bases lay outside the gene matches. Germline CDR1 and CDR2: SGHTA and FQGNSA. The CDR3 runs 16 residues. The chain links TRBV7-2 to TRBJ2-1, with 10 positions matching TRBD2. The sequencing here drew on CD4+ or CD8+ T cells sorted from blood, taken in a trial of the OX40 agonist ivuxolimab. The TCR sequence derives from an adult with an advanced solid tumor such as melanoma, head and neck, liver or kidney cancer. CDR3 residues: CASSLYSGRNDNEQFF. CDR3 sequence (DNA): TGTGCCAGCAGCTTATATAGCGGGAGGAACGACAATGAGCAGTTCTTC.